These T cell receptor beta chains were read from a single sample in a study of T cell responses to AZD1222 COVID-19 vaccine. TCRdb's copy holds only in-frame clones and misses some; the assay was immunoSEQ multiplex PCR. The profile shows approximately 180,000 clones, 90% of them singletons. The input for sequencing was peripheral blood, taken on day 0 of AZD1222 vaccination. Receptors were obtained from an adult in good health. Both conserved end residues are part of each CDR3. The D gene is left open where the match is weak. The size entry is marked missing in some rows and otherwise reads once, few, many or a size class.

TRBV7-9	once	TRBJ1-2	.	TGTGCCAGCAGCTCCGGGAGCTATGGCTACACCTTC	CASSSGSYGYTF
TRBV24-1	.	TRBJ2-6	TRBD1	TGTGCCACCAGTGATAGACAGGGTACTGGGGCCAACGTCCTGACTTTC	CATSDRQGTGANVLTF
TRBV5-1	.	TRBJ2-1	.	TGCGCCAGCAGCTTTAGCGCGACCAACAATGAGCAGTTCTTC	CASSFSATNNEQFF
TRBV21-1	.	TRBJ2-3	.	TGTGCCAGCAGCAGGCGGACTAGCGGGGCAGATACGCAGTATTTT	CASSRRTSGADTQYF
TRBV28	.	TRBJ1-2	.	TGTGCCAGCAGTTTATCGGGGGCTGGCTACACCTTC	CASSLSGAGYTF
TRBV30	.	TRBJ1-5	.	TGTGCCTGGAGTCTTAGTACAGCAGTTAATCAGCCCCAGCATTTT	CAWSLSTAVNQPQHF
TRBV3-1/TRBV3-2	.	TRBJ2-7	.	TGTGCCCACGCCGGTTTGTACGAGCAGTACTTC	CAHAGLYEQYF
TRBV6-5	.	TRBJ1-1	.	TGTGCCAGCAGACTAGGACTAATGAACACTGAAGCTTTCTTT	CASRLGLMNTEAFF
TRBV6-5	.	TRBJ1-2	TRBD1	TGTGCCAGCAGCACAGGGGTGGAAGTCTATGGCTACACCTTC	CASSTGVEVYGYTF
TRBV5-6	.	TRBJ2-3	.	TGTGCCAGCAGGCCACCTTGGGGGGAACAAGATACGCAGTATTTT	CASRPPWGEQDTQYF
TRBV10-1	.	TRBJ2-6	.	TGCGCCAGCAGCCACTATTCTGGGGCCAACGTCCTGACTTTC	CASSHYSGANVLTF
TRBV10-3	.	TRBJ2-7	.	TGTGCCATCAGTGAGTTACAGGAAACCTACGAGCAGTACTTC	CAISELQETYEQYF
TRBV28	.	TRBJ1-6	.	TGTGCCAGCAGTAACGGACAGTCTGGTGGTTCACCCCTCCACTTT	CASSNGQSGGSPLHF
TRBV9	.	TRBJ1-4	.	TGTGCCAGCAGCCCCCTCCGGGCCGCCGGGGAAAAACTGTTTTTT	CASSPLRAAGEKLFF
TRBV6-6	.	TRBJ2-2	.	TGTGCCAGCAGGACAGGAGCGAACACCGGGGAGCTGTTTTTT	CASRTGANTGELFF
TRBV7-9	few	TRBJ1-5	.	TGTGCCAGCAGCCTCTCAGGGGCTAGCAATCAGCCCCAGCATTTT	CASSLSGASNQPQHF
TRBV30	.	TRBJ1-5	TRBD1	TGTGCCTGGAGTGAAAATCCCCGGACAGGGCCAAGTCAGCCCCAGCATTTT	CAWSENPRTGPSQPQHF
TRBV19	once	TRBJ1-4	.	TGTGCCAGTAGTATCCCTCCAGGGAATGAAAAACTGTTTTTT	CASSIPPGNEKLFF
TRBV6-2/TRBV6-3	.	TRBJ1-1	TRBD1	TGTGCCAGCAGTGCCCAGGGGGCGGTTCCTTTCTTT	CASSAQGAVPFF
TRBV18	.	TRBJ1-1	.	TGTGCCAGCTCACCACCGGGCAGGGCAGACACTGAAGCTTTCTTT	CASSPPGRADTEAFF
TRBV28	.	TRBJ1-5	.	TGTGCCACCTTCGCAGGGGCCCATCAGCCCCAGCATTTT	CATFAGAHQPQHF
TRBV7-3	.	TRBJ1-5	.	TGTGCCAGCAGCCTGATGAGGGGCTATAGCAATCAGCCCCAGCATTTT	CASSLMRGYSNQPQHF
TRBV3-1/TRBV3-2	.	TRBJ1-4	TRBD1	TGTGCCAGCAGCCTCGGGACAGGGGGAGGTGAAAAACTGTTTTTT	CASSLGTGGGEKLFF
TRBV27	.	TRBJ2-2	.	TGTGCCAGCAGTTTCTCCAGGGGAGACACCGGGGAGCTGTTTTTT	CASSFSRGDTGELFF
TRBV5-1	.	TRBJ2-5	.	TGCGCCAGCAGCTTGGGGGGATTAGGGGAGACCCAGTACTTC	CASSLGGLGETQYF
TRBV11-2	.	TRBJ1-1	.	TGTGCCAGCAGCTTAGGGCATATGAACACTGAAGCTTTCTTT	CASSLGHMNTEAFF
TRBV7-9	.	TRBJ2-7	TRBD1	TGTGCCAGCAGCAAAGCCGGGACAGTCTCCTACGAGCAGTACTTC	CASSKAGTVSYEQYF
TRBV6-5	few	TRBJ1-2	.	TGTGCCAGCAGTTATGGCAGGGCGGACTATGGCTACACCTTC	CASSYGRADYGYTF
TRBV19	.	TRBJ2-3	.	TGTGCCAGTAGTATCGAGGCATCTTTCACAGATACGCAGTATTTT	CASSIEASFTDTQYF
TRBV6-2/TRBV6-3	.	TRBJ2-1	TRBD2	TGTGCCAGCAGTTACTCGAGCGGGAGGGCCGCCAATGAGCAGTTCTTC	CASSYSSGRAANEQFF
TRBV6-4	.	TRBJ2-3	TRBD2	TGTGCCAGCAGTGCGGCGGGAGGTCCTGATACGCAGTATTTT	CASSAAGGPDTQYF
TRBV21-1	.	TRBJ2-3	.	TGTGCCAGCAGCAACCATCGAGGGACTAGCGGGAGGGGGACTGGCACAGATACGCAGTATTTT	CASSNHRGTSGRGTGTDTQYF
TRBV3-1/TRBV3-2	.	TRBJ1-2	TRBD1	TGTGCCAGCAGCCAAGCTCCTTCTGGGACAGGGTACCACTCCTATGGCTACACCTTC	CASSQAPSGTGYHSYGYTF
TRBV6-5	.	TRBJ1-5	TRBD1	TGTGCCACCTCGGACAGGGGATTAGGTCAGCCCCAGCATTTT	CATSDRGLGQPQHF
TRBV11-2	.	TRBJ2-6	TRBD1	TGTGCCAGCAGCTTAGAGGGACAGGCAGTCTCTGGGGCCAACGTCCTGACTTTC	CASSLEGQAVSGANVLTF
TRBV6-5	.	TRBJ1-6	.	TGTGCCAGCAGTACTGGACGGAATAATTCACCCCTCCACTTT	CASSTGRNNSPLHF
TRBV7-9	.	TRBJ1-6	.	TGTGCCAGCACCCTTAATTCACCCCTCCACTTT	CASTLNSPLHF